The 9 T cell receptor beta chains listed next were all sequenced from one sample in a study of spatial heterogeneity in lung cancer. Time point here: sample taken at primary tumor resection. TCRdb passed the 5' RACE reads through MiXCR, listing each CDR3 protein once. The sample carries around 92,000 distinct CDR3 sequences, about 12% recorded once. The starting material was PBMCs, obtained at surgery. The receptor set was obtained from a male donor with early-stage non-small cell lung cancer.

This clonotype was detected many times. The J gene is TRBJ2-7, the V gene TRBV20-1; 9 bases agree with TRBD1. Looked up from germline, CDR1 is DFQATT and CDR2 is SNEGSKA (reference sequence). The J segment lost 6 bases and the V segment lost 7 bases, leaving 10 bases of the junction unmatched. The CDR3 length is 13 residues. The CDR3 DNA reads as TGCAGTGTCCAGGGACAGGGAGGCCGCGAGCAGTACTTC. This translates into CSVQGQGGREQYF.

The sample holds a few counts of this clonotype. This rearrangement joins TRBV6-6 to TRBJ1-2; D is uncertain. The CDR3 spans 13 residues. CDR1 is MNHNY, CDR2 SVGAGI, per germline (reference sequence). The ends were cut back, 4 bases at V and 6 bases at J, with 12 bases in the middle. The CDR3 loop reads CASSSFHKNGYTF. In DNA, the CDR3 is TGTGCCAGCAGTTCCTTTCACAAGAATGGCTACACCTTC.

This clonotype came up a few times. The rearrangement links TRBV2 to TRBJ2-2; unclear D gene. This CDR3 has 13 amino acids. V gave up 6 bases and J gave up 7 bases, with 12 bases separating them. Germline CDR1 and CDR2: SNHLY and FYNNEI. CDR3 in amino acids: CASSVETSGELFF. The CDR3 DNA is TGTGCCAGCAGCGTCGAAACCAGCGGGGAGCTGTTTTTT.

J is TRBJ1-5 and V is TRBV7-2; D might be TRBD1 (5 bases). The CDR3 has 17 amino acids. Trimming removed 2 bases at V and 1 base at J, with 15 bases between. Germline assignment: CDR1 SGHTA and CDR2 FQGNSA. This CDR3 reads CASSLRGALGSNQPQHF. The DNA of the CDR3 is TGTGCCAGCAGCTTAAGGGGAGCCCTAGGAAGCAATCAGCCCCAGCATTTT.

CDR3 DNA: TGTGCCAGCACCACGCCGGGCCGAGAGACCCAGTACTTC. Translation gives CASTTPGRETQYF. The V gene is TRBV7-9, the J gene TRBJ2-5; D is unresolved. Germline V gene data show CDR1 as SEHNR and CDR2 as FQNEAQ (reference sequence). CDR3 length equals 13 residues. Trimming shortened V by 7 bases and J by 4 bases, and 13 bases separated the two germline ends.

This chain links TRBV6-6 with TRBJ2-7; D unclear. The CDR3 runs to 14 residues. Germline loops: CDR1 MNHNY, CDR2 SVGAGI (reference sequence). With 6 bases removed from V and 0 bases from J, the gap between germline ends came to 12 bases. CDR3 nucleotides: TGTGCCAGCAGATTGACTGCCAGCTCCTACGAGCAGTACTTC. Residues: CASRLTASSYEQYF.

This clonotype was counted between two and nine times. The rearrangement uses TRBV7-2 and TRBJ2-2, with 7 bases fitting TRBD1. The germline V gene has CDR1 SGHTA and CDR2 FQGNSA. The CDR3 loop spans 14 amino acids. Trimming took 5 bases from V and 5 from J; bases not matched to a gene: 5. CDR3 residues: CASSRDSATGELFF. The DNA for the CDR3 is TGTGCCAGCAGCCGGGACAGCGCGACCGGGGAGCTGTTTTTT.

This clonotype was seen more than once but under ten times. The J gene is TRBJ1-4, the V gene TRBV7-9; no reliable D call. There are 13 residues in the CDR3. V was clipped by 6 bases and J by 8 bases, with 13 bases between them. Germline loops: CDR1 SEHNR, CDR2 FQNEAQ (reference sequence). CDR3 in amino acids: CASRPTMGEKLFF. The CDR3 DNA follows: TGTGCCAGCAGGCCGACCATGGGAGAAAAACTGTTTTTT.

V usage is TRBV24-1 and J usage is TRBJ2-3, with 11 bases that match TRBD2. Germline V gene data show CDR1 as KGHDR and CDR2 as SFDVKD. V shed 5 bases and J 2 bases; nucleotides not matched to a gene: 5. This CDR3 comprises 16 residues. CDR3: CATSGGLAEHTDTQYF. In nucleotides, the CDR3 is TGTGCCACCAGTGGGGGACTAGCGGAACACACAGATACGCAGTATTTT.